This TCR beta chain emerged from a study of regulatory T cells in long-lasting Graves disease. The time point is: newly diagnosed GD, antithyroid drugs for less than 3 months. Generation of the TCR library employed RNA extracted from PBMCs. Looked up from germline, CDR1 is ENHRY and CDR2 is SYGVKD. Germline trimming cut 9 bases from V and 4 bases from J; bases unmatched to any gene: 8. This CDR3 is 14 amino acids long. Construction of TCR beta libraries relied on iRepertoire HTBI primers and on Arm-PCR targeting CDR3 regions. MiXCR, run by TCRdb on the multiplex PCR reads, gives a single entry per CDR3 protein. The table shows fewer than 450,000 distinct CDR3 sequences, with approximately 15% occurring only once. These data were also reused for a study on T cells in Graves' hyperthyroidism and ophthalmopathy. This second study notes: Graves' hyperthyroidism showing no ophthalmopathy progression within 18 months was considered stable. The HTBI set primed first-round TCR CDR3 RT-PCR.

The chain employs TRBV10-3 and TRBJ1-2; 10 bases align to TRBD1. The TCR sequence derives from a woman aged 40-49 years with Graves disease. Sequenced material: peripheral blood mononuclear cells (PBMCs), taken at new diagnosis, from a patient treated with antithyroid drugs. Written as DNA, the CDR3 is TGTGCCATTGGGGGACAGGGGATATTCTATGGCTACACCTTC. It is translated as CAIGGQGIFYGYTF.